Sequencing of this T cell receptor (beta chain) was carried out in a study of cytomegalovirus exposure and HLA in healthy donors. Regarding donors, all were healthy bone marrow donors. PCR used 60 Vbeta primers and 13 Jbeta primers. TCRdb's table, derived via immunoSEQ multiplex PCR, lists solely in-frame clones and lacks some. The listing contains 45,000 to 70,000 clones. Study results and limitations: Solely CMV serostatus was available to characterize immune exposure. Sequencing depth roughly uniform across donors was assumed in presence/absence analyses.

Per germline, CDR1 LNHDA and CDR2 SQIVND (reference sequence). V lost 3 bases and J lost 3; bases outside the gene matches: 7. The CDR3 has 15 amino acids. On this clone: As yet, its antigen is unknown.

The rearrangement joins TRBV19 to TRBJ1-2; the match to TRBD1 covers 7 bases. This TCR was recovered from a woman between 25 and 40 years old in good health and CMV-seropositive. Source material: PBMCs. This chain's CDR3 is CASSMGQRPYYGYTF. CDR3 DNA sequence: TGTGCCAGTAGTATGGGACAGCGCCCCTACTATGGCTACACCTTC.